A selection of T cell receptor beta chains follows, all from one sample in a study of graft-versus-host responses after intestinal transplantation. For these TCRs, the target antigens are not known. Repertoires were generated with immunoSEQ multiplex PCR, while TCRdb's copy carries only in-frame clones and drops some. The sample holds about 100,000 clones; roughly 87% are singletons and the top ten take about 0.95%. Sample: unstimulated CD4+ T cells sorted from spleen or lymph node cells, taken before transplant. The source of these receptors is a human donor who was the organ donor for an intestinal transplant. Both conserved end residues are part of each CDR3. The D gene is left open where the match is weak. Size tells how often a clone was seen (once, few, many) or the class of an expanded clone, and some rows leave it out.

v_call,clone_size,d_call,j_call,cdr3_aa,cdr3_nt
TRBV9,NA,NA,TRBJ1-3,CASSVTGFSGNTIYF,TGTGCCAGCAGCGTAACCGGGTTTAGTGGAAACACCATATATTTT
TRBV6-6,NA,NA,TRBJ2-7,CASSTPMGGPYEQYF,TGTGCCAGCAGTACCCCGATGGGGGGGCCCTACGAGCAGTACTTC
TRBV10-3,NA,NA,TRBJ1-2,CAIRDLWGGYGYTF,TGTGCCATCAGAGATCTCTGGGGCGGCTATGGCTACACCTTC
TRBV7-3,NA,NA,TRBJ1-5,CASSPRGDGNQPQHF,TGTGCCAGCAGCCCGCGGGGGGACGGGAATCAGCCCCAGCATTTT
TRBV5-6,few,TRBD2,TRBJ2-3,CASSFLAGTSDTQYF,TGTGCCAGCAGCTTTCTAGCGGGGACCTCGGATACGCAGTATTTT
TRBV5-8,NA,NA,TRBJ2-7,CASSLIQGGSYEQYF,TGTGCCAGCAGCTTGATACAGGGAGGATCCTACGAGCAGTACTTC
TRBV2,NA,NA,TRBJ1-3,CASSTEAVYSGNTIYF,TGTGCCAGCAGTACCGAAGCAGTATACTCTGGAAACACCATATATTTT
TRBV9,NA,TRBD2,TRBJ2-2,CASRGGYSSDTGELFF,TGTGCCAGCAGGGGGGGGTACTCCTCGGACACCGGGGAGCTGTTTTTT
TRBV30,NA,NA,TRBJ1-5,CAWSVGALNQPQHF,TGTGCCTGGAGTGTAGGCGCACTCAATCAGCCCCAGCATTTT
TRBV20-1,NA,NA,TRBJ1-2,CSRSYGYTF,TGCAGCCGTTCCTATGGCTACACCTTC
TRBV18,NA,NA,TRBJ1-2,CASSQLAGSYGYTF,TGTGCCAGCTCACAATTAGCCGGGAGCTATGGCTACACCTTC
TRBV28,NA,NA,TRBJ2-2,CASTAWGVNTGELFF,TGTGCCAGCACCGCGTGGGGGGTGAACACCGGGGAGCTGTTTTTT
TRBV2,once,TRBD1,TRBJ1-4,CASRTGQGGEKLFF,TGTGCCAGCAGAACGGGACAGGGAGGTGAAAAACTGTTTTTT
TRBV7-9,NA,NA,TRBJ1-1,CASSPTEAFF,TGTGCCAGCAGCCCCACTGAAGCTTTCTTT
TRBV5-1,NA,NA,TRBJ1-4,CASSPPGRASNEKLFF,TGCGCCAGCAGCCCACCCGGTAGAGCGAGTAATGAAAAACTGTTTTTT
TRBV6-6,few,TRBD1,TRBJ1-1,CASVRQGTEAFF,TGTGCCAGCGTGAGACAGGGAACTGAAGCTTTCTTT
TRBV7-9,NA,TRBD1,TRBJ1-1,CASTSTDRDSTTAFF,TGTGCCAGCACTTCAACGGACAGGGACAGCACCACGGCTTTCTTT
TRBV30,NA,NA,TRBJ1-1,CAWSPGADRNTEAFF,TGTGCCTGGAGTCCGGGTGCGGATCGGAACACTGAAGCTTTCTTT
TRBV30,NA,TRBD1,TRBJ1-6,CAWSSGQGANSPLHF,TGTGCCTGGAGTAGCGGACAGGGGGCCAATTCACCCCTCCACTTT
TRBV9,NA,NA,TRBJ1-4,CASSIKDSTNEKLFF,TGTGCCAGCAGCATAAAGGACAGTACTAATGAAAAACTGTTTTTT
TRBV28,NA,NA,TRBJ2-7,CASSLTGTPYEQYF,TGTGCCAGCAGTTTGACCGGGACCCCCTACGAGCAGTACTTC
TRBV2,NA,NA,TRBJ1-5,CASSKDLNQPQHF,TGTGCCAGCAGTAAGGACCTAAATCAGCCCCAGCATTTT
TRBV7-9,NA,NA,TRBJ2-1,CASSAGTSYNEQFF,TGTGCCAGCAGCGCCGGGACCTCCTACAATGAGCAGTTCTTC
TRBV2,NA,TRBD1,TRBJ1-5,CASSNLPGQTLNSNQPQHF,TGTGCCAGCAGCAATTTACCGGGACAGACTCTTAATAGCAATCAGCCCCAGCATTTT
TRBV19,NA,TRBD2,TRBJ2-7,CASSIRAGGAYEQYF,TGTGCCAGTAGTATAAGAGCGGGGGGGGCCTACGAGCAGTACTTC
TRBV11-2,NA,NA,TRBJ2-7,CASRSDPKAYEQYF,TGTGCCAGCAGATCGGACCCGAAGGCCTACGAGCAGTACTTC
TRBV6-6,NA,NA,TRBJ2-1,CASRDGTAYNEQFF,TGTGCCAGCAGAGACGGGACTGCGTACAATGAGCAGTTCTTC
TRBV5-1,once,TRBD1,TRBJ2-7,CASSETGQGMNEQYF,TGCGCCAGCAGCGAGACGGGACAGGGTATGAACGAGCAGTACTTC
TRBV4-1,NA,TRBD1,TRBJ2-7,CASSPPGQGNEQYF,TGCGCCAGCAGCCCGCCGGGACAGGGCAACGAGCAGTACTTC
TRBV5-1,NA,TRBD1,TRBJ1-1,CASRQTGTGTEAFF,TGCGCCAGCAGACAGACAGGGACCGGCACTGAAGCTTTCTTT
TRBV5-1,NA,NA,TRBJ1-5,CASRAGRNQPQHF,TGCGCCAGCAGGGCGGGGAGAAATCAGCCCCAGCATTTT
TRBV6-1,NA,NA,TRBJ1-2,CASRQIQGGGYTF,TGTGCCAGCAGACAGATTCAAGGGGGTGGCTACACCTTC
TRBV5-1,NA,NA,TRBJ2-2,CASSLDVRVNTGELFF,TGCGCCAGCAGCTTGGATGTCAGAGTGAACACCGGGGAGCTGTTTTTT
TRBV5-6,once,NA,TRBJ1-6,CASSLMASSYNSPLHF,TGTGCCAGCAGCTTAATGGCTAGCTCCTATAATTCACCCCTCCACTTT
TRBV4-2,once,TRBD1,TRBJ2-2,CASSQNRGANTGELFF,TGTGCCAGCAGCCAAAACAGGGGGGCGAACACCGGGGAGCTGTTTTTT
TRBV10-3,NA,NA,TRBJ1-1,CAISENAGVTAFEAFF,TGTGCCATCAGTGAAAATGCGGGGGTTACCGCTTTTGAAGCTTTCTTT
TRBV6-1,NA,TRBD2,TRBJ2-2,CASSEPTSGASGELFF,TGTGCCAGCAGTGAACCGACTAGCGGGGCGAGCGGGGAGCTGTTTTTT
TRBV28,once,TRBD2,TRBJ2-3,CASSLGGGTPTIF,TGTGCCAGCAGTTTAGGCGGGGGGACTCCGACGATTTTT
TRBV2,NA,NA,TRBJ1-1,CASSERLGNTEAFF,TGTGCCAGCAGTGAACGTTTGGGGAACACTGAAGCTTTCTTT
TRBV4-1,NA,TRBD1,TRBJ1-6,CASSQDGVPGGYNSPLHF,TGCGCCAGCAGCCAAGATGGGGTTCCAGGGGGCTATAATTCACCCCTCCACTTT
TRBV10-3,NA,TRBD1,TRBJ1-4,CAISVDREKLFF,TGTGCCATCAGCGTGGACAGGGAAAAACTGTTTTTT
TRBV2,few,NA,TRBJ2-5,CASSEIQQETQYF,TGTGCCAGCAGTGAAATACAACAAGAGACCCAGTACTTC
TRBV5-1,NA,NA,TRBJ2-2,CASSLEGGRNTGELFF,TGCGCCAGCAGCTTGGAAGGGGGGAGGAACACCGGGGAGCTGTTTTTT
TRBV7-9,NA,TRBD2,TRBJ2-3,CASSWGGDTDTQYF,TGTGCCAGCAGCTGGGGGGGGGACACAGATACGCAGTATTTT
TRBV4-1,NA,NA,TRBJ2-7,CASSQFPAPVRVRITSSYEQYF,TGCGCCAGCAGCCAATTCCCCGCCCCGGTCAGGGTGCGGATTACGAGCTCCTACGAGCAGTACTTC
TRBV6-1,NA,NA,TRBJ2-2,CASSAEISGRANTGELFF,TGTGCCAGCAGTGCTGAAATTTCGGGACGTGCGAACACCGGGGAGCTGTTTTTT
TRBV6-1,once,NA,TRBJ1-5,CAHATSWGRNQPQHF,TGTGCGCACGCTACTTCGTGGGGGAGAAATCAGCCCCAGCATTTT
TRBV5-4,NA,NA,TRBJ2-3,CASSLTNTDTQYF,TGTGCCAGCAGCTTGACGAACACAGATACGCAGTATTTT
TRBV4-2,NA,NA,TRBJ1-1,CASSQEPQSRVNTEAFF,TGTGCCAGCAGCCAAGAGCCACAGAGTAGGGTTAACACTGAAGCTTTCTTT